This record concerns one T cell receptor beta chain sequence. This record comes from a study of T cells in Graves' hyperthyroidism and ophthalmopathy. Graves' hyperthyroidism was deemed stable given no ophthalmopathy progression within 18 months. A 10 ml volume of fresh peripheral blood provided the PBMCs. It was RNA transcripts that yielded the amplified TCR beta CDR3 regions. The study used the HTBI primer set for a first-round RT-PCR of the TCR CDR3. TCRdb re-called the multiplex PCR reads with MiXCR, one entry per CDR3 protein. The table includes about 620,000 distinct CDR3 sequences, 15% to 20% detected once. The receptor was isolated from a woman between 25 and 40 years old with Graves' hyperthyroidism. The specimen sequenced was blood.

CDR3 amino acids: CSARDRGLAGVYEQFF. The CDR3 DNA reads TGCAGTGCTAGAGATCGGGGACTAGCGGGAGTGTATGAGCAGTTCTTC. The J gene is TRBJ2-1, the V gene TRBV20-1; 14 bases fit TRBD2. Germline V lookup: CDR1 DFQATT, CDR2 SNEGSKA (reference sequence). Trimming at V came to 0 bases and at J to 8 bases, leaving 6 bases not matched to a gene. The CDR3 is 16 amino acids.